This T cell receptor beta chain is drawn from a study of T-cell memory formation after mild COVID-19. The wider study: Among the donors, TCR clusters were largely specific to each donor.

Findings and caveats of the study: While clones contracting from day 15 to 85 were balanced between CD4 and CD8, later expanders leaned CD4+. Mostly located in CM and EM were contracting CD4+ clones, with contracting CD8+ clones located in EMRA.

With constant-segment primers, 5'RACE yielded cDNA libraries of TCR alpha and TCR beta that carried sample barcodes and UMIs. Via MiXCR, TCRdb re-called the 5' RACE reads, giving one row per CDR3 protein. The sample has 200,000 to 250,000 distinct CDR3 sequences, over 7.5% seen once. This clonotype was detected only a few times. Its antigen is unknown. Germline lookup yields CDR1 LGHNA and CDR2 YNFKEQ. The CDR3 totals 15 residues. Trimming took 4 bases from V and 2 from J; bases not matched to a gene: 7. The chain carries TRBV4-2 and TRBJ2-5, with 7 bases fitting TRBD2. This sequence was found in a young man who had mild COVID-19 (a few samples of this study predate the infection). Cell type and time point are not known. Sequenced input: PBMCs or a T cell subset sorted from them (not recorded which). The CDR3 bases are TGTGCCAGCAGCCGACTTAACGGGGGGCAAGAGACCCAGTACTTC. Translating it yields CASSRLNGGQETQYF.